This T cell receptor beta chain came from a study of blood T cell repertoires in COVID-19. In the original processing: Estimated nucleated cell counts came from reference gene primer amplification. Sequencing used immunoSEQ multiplex PCR; TCRdb keeps in-frame clones, though not all of them. V, J and clone size reflect that table, while D and trimming were determined from the DNA. The table has 250,000 to 300,000 clones, 81% seen once. After removal of 5 bases from V and 2 bases from J, the junction contained 5 bases not matched to a gene. Germline-derived CDR1 and CDR2 are SGHTA and FQGNSA. The CDR3 contains 15 residues.

Sequenced: peripheral blood. The V gene is TRBV7-2, the J gene TRBJ2-2; 7 bases fit TRBD1. The TCR sequence derives from an older woman with active or convalescent COVID-19. The CDR3 reads CASSPNRGNTGELFF. CDR3 DNA: TGTGCCAGCAGCCCCAACAGGGGCAACACCGGGGAGCTGTTTTTT.